This T cell receptor beta chain comes out of a study of blood T cell repertoires in COVID-19. Study as a whole: The samples span acute and convalescent COVID-19 from the United States, Italy and Spain. T cells, B-cell-depleted T cells, or PBMCs supplied cDNA or gDNA.

CDR1 is SGDLS and CDR2 is YYNGEE in the germline V gene. The trim removed 3 bases at V and 3 bases at J, leaving 3 bases unmatched. CDR3 length: 14 amino acids. In the authors' methods: Reference gene primer amplification in the assay estimated nucleated cell counts. The table came from immunoSEQ multiplex PCR; TCRdb's copy has only in-frame clones and leaves some out. D and trimming were read from the DNA, whereas the V and J calls and clone size are those reported in that table. Found here are 95,000 to 100,000 clones, 75% to 90% of them singletons; the top ten hold approximately 2%. This rearrangement joins TRBV9 to TRBJ2-7; 10 positions agree with TRBD1. This clonotype was obtained from a woman between 65 and 79 years old with active or convalescent COVID-19. Sequenced: peripheral blood. DNA for the CDR3: TGTGCCAGCAGCGCGGGACAGGGGAACTACGAGCAGTACTTC. Protein sequence: CASSAGQGNYEQYF.